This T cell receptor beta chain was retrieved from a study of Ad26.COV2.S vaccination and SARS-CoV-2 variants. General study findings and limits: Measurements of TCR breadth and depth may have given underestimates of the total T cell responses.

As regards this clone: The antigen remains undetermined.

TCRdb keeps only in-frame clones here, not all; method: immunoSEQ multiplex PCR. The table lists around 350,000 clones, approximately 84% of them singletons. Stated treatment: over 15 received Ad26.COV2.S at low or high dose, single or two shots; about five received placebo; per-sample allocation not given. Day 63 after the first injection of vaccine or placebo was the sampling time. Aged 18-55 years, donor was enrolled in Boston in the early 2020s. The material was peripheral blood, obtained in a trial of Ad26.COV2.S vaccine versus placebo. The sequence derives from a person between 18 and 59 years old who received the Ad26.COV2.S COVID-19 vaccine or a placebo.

The CDR3 protein is CASSRTPGLAGVHEQYF. The CDR3 DNA reads as TGTGCCAGCAGTAGGACCCCGGGACTAGCGGGAGTCCACGAGCAGTACTTC. The chain carries TRBV6-2 or TRBV6-3 and TRBJ2-7; 14 bases are a match to TRBD2. The CDR3 runs 17 residues. CDR1 is MNHEY and CDR2 is SVGEGT in the germline V gene. V lost 5 bases, J lost 5 bases, and 11 bases stayed unmatched.